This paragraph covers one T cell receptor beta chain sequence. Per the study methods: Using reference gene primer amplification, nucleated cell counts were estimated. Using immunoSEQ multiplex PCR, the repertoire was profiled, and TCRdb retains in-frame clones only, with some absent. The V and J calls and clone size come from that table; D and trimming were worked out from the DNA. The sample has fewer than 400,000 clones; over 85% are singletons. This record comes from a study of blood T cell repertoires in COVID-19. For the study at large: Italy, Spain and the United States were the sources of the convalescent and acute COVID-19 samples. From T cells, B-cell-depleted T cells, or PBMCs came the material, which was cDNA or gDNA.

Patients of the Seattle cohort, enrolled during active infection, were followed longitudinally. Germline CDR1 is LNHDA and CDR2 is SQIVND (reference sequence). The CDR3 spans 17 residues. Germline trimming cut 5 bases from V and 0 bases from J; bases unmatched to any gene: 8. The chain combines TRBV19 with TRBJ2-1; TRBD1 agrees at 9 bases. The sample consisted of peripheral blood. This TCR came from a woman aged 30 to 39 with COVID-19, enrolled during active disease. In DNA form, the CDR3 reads TGTGCCAGTAGTGTAAAACCGGGACAGGGCTCCTACAATGAGCAGTTCTTC. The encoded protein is CASSVKPGQGSYNEQFF.